Sequencing of this T cell receptor (beta chain) was carried out in a study of blood T cell repertoires in COVID-19. Overall study: Acute and convalescent COVID-19 specimens originated in the United States, Italy and Spain. Sources were T cells, B-cell-depleted T cells, or PBMCs; the material itself was cDNA or gDNA.

V lost 1 base, J lost 0 bases, and 13 bases lay in between. The CDR3 runs 17 residues. Germline-derived CDR1 and CDR2 are KGHDR and SFDVKD. Under the authors' procedure: Amplified reference gene primers provided the basis for estimating nucleated cell counts. The data were produced by immunoSEQ multiplex PCR, yet TCRdb's version contains in-frame clones alone and is incomplete. V, J and clone size were drawn from that table, and D and trimming were deduced from the DNA. The sample gives roughly 140,000 clones, about 86% of which show up once; 2.5% to 4% is in the top ten. Input material: peripheral blood. This sequence originates from a man aged 65 to 79 with acute or convalescent COVID-19. The gene calls are TRBV24-1 and TRBJ2-3, with D possibly being TRBD1 (6 bases). CDR3 residues: CATSDFGDRLSTDTQYF. As DNA, the CDR3 is TGTGCCACCAGTGATTTCGGAGACAGGCTTAGCACAGATACGCAGTATTTT.